This TCR beta chain is from a study of Graves' ophthalmopathy and Graves' hyperthyroidism. General observations from the study: The model predicted ophthalmopathy progression with about 70% sensitivity and around 74% specificity.

Researchers took RNA transcripts and amplified TCR beta CDR3 regions from them. RT-PCR in the first round used HTBI primers; a second-round multiplex PCR followed. One entry per CDR3 protein, called by TCRdb with MiXCR from the multiplex PCR reads. The data contain fewer than 350,000 distinct CDR3 sequences, roughly 16% of them singletons. The CDR3 contains 15 residues. Germline lookup yields CDR1 MNHNS and CDR2 SASEGT. V was pared by 8 bases and J by 2 bases, with 18 bases between. Points on this clonotype: Antigen unknown.

The chain is built from TRBV6-1 and TRBJ1-1; possible D gene TRBD1, 5 bases. Sequenced input: peripheral blood. The receptor was isolated from an adult man with Graves' ophthalmopathy. CDR3 residues: CASRNGGFGNTEAFF. The DNA for the CDR3 is TGTGCCAGCCGAAACGGGGGGTTCGGTAACACTGAAGCTTTCTTT.